This record looks at one T cell receptor (beta chain) sequence and its context. Its cognate antigen has yet to be identified. No base-level quality is on record; no much larger clone is a single base apart. As encoded in the germline V gene (reference sequence), CDR1 is LGHDT while CDR2 is YNNKEL. The junction shows trimming of 3 bases on V and 3 bases on J, plus 14 bases between the germline ends. The CDR3 goes from the cysteine to the phenylalanine over 15 residues. Solely the CDR3 DNA is kept, with 45 bases framed from the first base. This entry belongs to a study of T cell responses to AZD1222 COVID-19 vaccine (dated by TCRdb to 2020 to 2022). Regarding the complete study: A total of around 240 trial participants underwent TCR sequencing, of whom around 200 received two doses of AZD1222 and around 26 received two doses of the MenACWY control vaccine. Enrollment into the trials was organized by age into subgroups of 18-55, 56-69 and 70-plus years, and those subgroups contained approximately 160, 26 and 62 TCR-sequenced participants, respectively. Results the study describes overall, beyond this receptor: Reportedly, close to half of the unique spike-specific TCRs recognized epitopes lying outside the regions that are mutated in the B.1.351 and B.1.1.7 variants. Vaccine-associated CD4 TCRs spanned the whole spike protein, with dominant responses in regions 160-218 and 743-854. The 56-69-year group was small, and its depth increase did not reach significance, likely because of low power. Participants were mostly white British, with more females than males. The authors suggested clonal diversity may have been underestimated. Conclusions about previously exposed vaccinees are limited because only six or seven AZD1222 recipients were SARS-CoV-2 seropositive at baseline. Because no day 14 peak-response samples were available, the repertoires could be characterized only after the peak T cell response. After two AZD1222 doses, both the breadth and the depth of spike-specific TCRs were significantly higher than at day 0 and than in MenACWY recipients.

The CDR3 regions of human TCRbeta chains were subjected to immunosequencing. In the paper's pipeline: TCRs in the repertoires were matched against a reference library of SARS-CoV-2-specific TCRs that had been generated with the MIRA antigen-specificity platform. Breadth meant the fraction of unique TCRs that were SARS-CoV-2-associated, whereas depth meant the fraction of total T cells that were SARS-CoV-2-associated. Using the MIRA data, each spike-specific TCR was assigned both to the spike region to which the TCR was reactive and to a CD4 or CD8 class. Log10-transformed breadth and depth values were compared by one-way ANOVA with Sidak's multiple comparisons tests. TCRdb re-hosts the immuneACCESS table, in-frame sequences only. Its copies lack some clones; in the studies checked, an unresolved V gene accounts for under half of them, and the cause for the rest is not known. The DNA was the basis for D and trimming; V, J and clone size are from that table. This sample lists roughly 190,000 clones; roughly nine tenths were detected once. The ten biggest clones cover around 1.6% of the sample.

The time point label of this sample denotes: about 28 days (+/-7) after the second vaccine dose. Because spike-specific TCR depth and breadth did not differ between the two schedules, AZD1222 recipients who got a second dose at roughly 4 weeks were pooled with those who got a second dose at roughly 12 weeks. Samples from vaccinated people were obtained from the UK trials COV001 and COV002, which included a single-blind randomized controlled phase 2/3 trial of AZD1222 (ChAdOx1 nCoV-19) in healthy adults. For TCRbeta chain sequencing, PBMC samples were collected from trial participants at day 0 and at day 28 after the second dose.

The sequence is built from TRBV3-1 (or the pseudogene TRBV3-2) and TRBJ2-5; no confident D gene assignment can be made. The material was peripheral blood, obtained 28 days after the second AZD1222 dose. This receptor was identified in an adult who received the AZD1222 COVID-19 vaccine. DNA sequence: TGTGCCAGCAGCCATTCGCTAGGACCCGAAGAGACCCAGTACTTC. Its protein reads: CASSHSLGPEETQYF.